The 20 T cell receptor beta chains below were found in one sample sequenced in a study of blood T cell repertoires in COVID-19. TCRdb keeps only in-frame clones here, not all; method: immunoSEQ multiplex PCR. Among approximately 140,000 clones listed, about 88% were seen once. Sequencing input: peripheral blood. The receptors originated from a human donor with COVID-19, enrolled during active disease. The donor label of this sample is uncertain.

This clone was found once. The chain recombines TRBV6-6 with TRBJ2-1; TRBD1 matches at 9 bases. V shed 2 bases and J 2 bases; nucleotides not matched to a gene: 1. The length of the CDR3 is 15 residues. Germline V lookup: CDR1 MNHNY, CDR2 SVGAGI (reference sequence). The CDR3 bases are TGTGCCAGCAGTTACGACAGGGGGACCTACAATGAGCAGTTCTTC. Its protein is CASSYDRGTYNEQFF.

The V and J genes are TRBV6-1 and TRBJ2-2; D is unresolved. V was cut by 3 bases and J by 0 bases, with 8 bases left in between. CDR1 and CDR2 from the germline V gene are MNHNS and SASEGT. The CDR3 totals 15 residues. CDR3 protein: CASSDPGANTGELFF. CDR3 nucleotides: TGTGCCAGCAGTGACCCAGGTGCGAACACCGGGGAGCTGTTTTTT.

The chain links TRBV30 to TRBJ1-5, with unresolved D. This CDR3 contains 13 residues. Germline V gene data show CDR1 as GTSNPN and CDR2 as SVGIG (reference sequence). Trimming removed 5 bases at V and 0 bases at J, with 8 bases between. In DNA form, the CDR3 reads TGTGCCTGGGGCGTCCGTAGCAATCAGCCCCAGCATTTT. Its translation: CAWGVRSNQPQHF.

The chain links TRBV29-1 to TRBJ1-2; 10 nucleotides line up with TRBD1. V was pared by 3 bases and J by 6 bases, with 10 bases of the junction left unmatched. The CDR3 extends over 15 amino acids. Germline V gene sequence: CDR1 SQVTM, CDR2 ANQGSEA. CDR3 sequence (DNA): TGCAGCGTTGATAGGACAGGGGGGATTAGTAATGGCTACACCTTC. It translates to CSVDRTGGISNGYTF.

This rearrangement joins TRBV2 to TRBJ1-4; the match to TRBD1 covers 9 bases. This CDR3 has 14 residues. Trimming took 2 bases from V and 8 from J; bases not matched to a gene: 3. The germline CDR1 and CDR2 sequences are SNHLY and FYNNEI. The CDR3 sequence is CASSERTGDEKLFF. The CDR3 DNA reads TGTGCCAGCAGTGAACGGACAGGGGACGAAAAACTGTTTTTT. The full variable domain, rest sourced from reference TRBV2 and TRBJ1-4, is EPEVTQTPSHQVTQMGQEVILRCVPISNHLYFYWYRQILGQKVEFLVSFYNNEISEKSEIFDDQFSVERPDGSNFTLKIRSTKLEDSAMYFCASSERTGDEKLFFGSGTQLSVL.

The V and J genes are TRBV9 and TRBJ2-3; no reliable D call. The CDR3 spans 14 residues. CDR1 and CDR2 from the germline V gene are SGDLS and YYNGEE. Trimming left V 6 bases short and J 1 base short, with 12 bases between. CDR3 sequence: CASTPDGGTDTQYF. The CDR3 DNA follows: TGTGCCAGCACCCCAGACGGAGGCACAGATACGCAGTATTTT.

The chain combines TRBV28 with TRBJ1-3; D perhaps matches TRBD1 (5 bases). The V gene lost 3 bases and the J gene lost 0 bases, with 9 bases spanning the gap. The CDR3 contains 15 residues. CDR1 MDHEN and CDR2 SYDVKM come from the germline V gene. The CDR3 sequence is CASSFDSSSGNTIYF. The CDR3 coding sequence is TGTGCCAGCAGTTTCGACAGTAGCTCTGGAAACACCATATATTTT. Full variable domain (missing parts from reference TRBV28 and TRBJ1-3): DVKVTQSSRYLVKRTGEKVFLECVQDMDHENMFWYRQDPGLGLRLIYFSYDVKMKEKGDIPEGYSVSREKKERFSLILESASTNQTSMYLCASSFDSSSGNTIYFGEGSWLTVV.

The rearrangement joins TRBV19 to TRBJ2-7; TRBD2 is a possible D gene (6 bases). The CDR3 consists of 14 residues. V lost 5 bases and J lost 4, with 15 bases in between. From germline, CDR1 is LNHDA and CDR2 SQIVND (reference sequence). CDR3 residues: CASSSRGRLYEQYF. In DNA, the CDR3 is TGTGCCAGTAGTTCGCGGGGACGCTTGTACGAGCAGTACTTC. Complete variable domain (other parts from reference TRBV19 and TRBJ2-7): DGGITQSPKYLFRKEGQNVTLSCEQNLNHDAMYWYRQDPGQGLRLIYYSQIVNDFQKGDIAEGYSVSREKKESFPLTVTSAQKNPTAFYLCASSSRGRLYEQYFGPGTRLTVT.

The chain couples TRBV11-1 to TRBJ1-4; D perhaps matches TRBD1 (5 bases). Trimming took off 7 bases at V and 5 bases at J, with 11 bases between the two ends. Germline V gene sequence: CDR1 SGHAT, CDR2 FQDESV (reference sequence). CDR3 length: 13 residues. CDR3 protein: CASTRRDNEKLFF. The CDR3 DNA is TGTGCCAGCACCCGGAGGGACAATGAAAAACTGTTTTTT. Together with reference TRBV11-1 and TRBJ1-4, the CDR3 gives the full variable domain: EAEVAQSPRYKITEKSQAVAFWCDPISGHATLYWYRQILGQGPELLVQFQDESVVDDSQLPKDRFSAERLKGVDSTLKIQPAELGDSAMYLCASTRRDNEKLFFGSGTQLSVL.

This chain links TRBV5-1 with TRBJ2-2, with TRBD1 as a possible D gene (5 bases). V lost 2 bases and J lost 3, with 14 bases in between. The CDR3 extends over 16 amino acids. Germline V gene sequence: CDR1 SGHRS, CDR2 YFSETQ. CDR3 protein: CASSFDPWGDTGELFF. The CDR3 DNA is TGCGCCAGCAGCTTCGACCCCTGGGGCGACACCGGGGAGCTGTTTTTT.

The chain recombines TRBV7-9 with TRBJ1-2; 11 nucleotides align to TRBD1. V shed 5 bases and J 7 bases; nucleotides not matched to a gene: 6. This CDR3 contains 14 residues. The germline V gene has CDR1 SEHNR and CDR2 FQNEAQ (reference sequence). The CDR3 loop reads CASSPGQGAFGYTF. Here the CDR3 DNA reads TGTGCCAGCAGCCCCGGACAGGGGGCATTTGGCTACACCTTC.

This clone was seen only a few times. The rearrangement links TRBV6-1 to TRBJ2-7; D possibly corresponds to TRBD1 (5 bases). V was trimmed by 2 bases and J by 2 bases, leaving 10 bases between them. The V gene's germline CDR1 is MNHNS and CDR2 SASEGT. The CDR3 extends over 14 amino acids. CDR3: CASSESGHPYEQYF. The CDR3 bases are TGTGCCAGCAGTGAATCAGGGCACCCCTACGAGCAGTACTTC.

This sequence joins TRBV25-1 and TRBJ2-7, with 7 positions matching TRBD1. V shed 3 bases and J 7 bases; nucleotides not matched to a gene: 9. In germline, CDR1 is MGHDK, CDR2 SYGVNS. CDR3 length: 14 residues. CDR3: CASSEGQPVGEQYF. CDR3 DNA sequence: TGTGCCAGCAGTGAGGGACAGCCTGTGGGGGAGCAGTACTTC.

The chain couples TRBV28 to TRBJ2-7; D is uncertain. CDR1 is MDHEN and CDR2 is SYDVKM in the germline V gene. The CDR3 totals 13 residues. V was shortened by 8 bases and J by 3 bases, with 14 bases between the two germline ends. The CDR3 loop reads CASAVGRNYEQYF. DNA for the CDR3: TGTGCCAGCGCCGTGGGCCGAAACTACGAGCAGTACTTC. The full variable domain, completed using reference TRBV28 and TRBJ2-7, is DVKVTQSSRYLVKRTGEKVFLECVQDMDHENMFWYRQDPGLGLRLIYFSYDVKMKEKGDIPEGYSVSREKKERFSLILESASTNQTSMYLCASAVGRNYEQYFGPGTRLTVT.

This sequence joins TRBV19 and TRBJ1-1, with TRBD1 matching over 7 bases. Germline values: CDR1 LNHDA, CDR2 SQIVND (reference sequence). J gave up 1 base and V 10 bases, and 6 bases lay outside the gene matches. CDR3 length equals 13 residues. The CDR3 region is CATRDRENTEAFF. CDR3 nucleotide sequence: TGTGCCACCCGGGACAGAGAGAACACTGAAGCTTTCTTT.

This chain joins TRBV3-1 (or the pseudogene TRBV3-2) and TRBJ2-2; a possible D gene is TRBD2 (6 bases). Germline V gene lookup returns CDR1 LGHDT and CDR2 YNNKEL (reference sequence). The V and J ends lost 4 bases and 2 bases respectively, with 17 bases between them. This CDR3 comprises 17 residues. The CDR3 DNA reads as TGTGCCAGCAGCCCGACCCTTTTGACTAGAAACACCGGGGAGCTGTTTTTT. Amino acid sequence: CASSPTLLTRNTGELFF.

The chain recombines TRBV3-1 (or the pseudogene TRBV3-2) with TRBJ1-6, with a weak D call TRBD1 (5 bases). The CDR3 is made up of 14 amino acids. The V gene lost 1 base and the J gene lost 8 bases, with 9 bases spanning the gap. CDR1 and CDR2 (germline): LGHDT, YNNKEL (reference sequence). CDR3 loop: CASSQVRGDSPLHF. As DNA, the CDR3 is TGTGCCAGCAGCCAAGTCCGGGGGGATTCACCCCTCCACTTT.

The DNA for the CDR3 is TGCAGCGTGGATGGGCGGGGGCCGAACACCGGGGAGCTGTTTTTT. Amino acid sequence: CSVDGRGPNTGELFF. The genes are TRBV29-1 and TRBJ2-2; D is possibly TRBD2 (7 bases). The CDR3 runs to 15 residues. Germline values: CDR1 SQVTM, CDR2 ANQGSEA. Trimming stripped 6 bases from V and 0 bases from J, with 14 bases between.

V usage is TRBV15 and J usage is TRBJ2-1, with D possibly matching TRBD1 (5 bases). CDR1 and CDR2 (germline): LNHNV, YYDKDF (reference sequence). With 6 bases removed from V and 0 bases from J, the gap between germline ends came to 12 bases. This CDR3 has 15 amino acids. CDR3 nucleotides: TGTGCCACCAGAAGAACGGACACCTCCTACAATGAGCAGTTCTTC. Translated, it gives CATRRTDTSYNEQFF.

The chain combines TRBV27 with TRBJ1-4; 9 positions match TRBD1. The CDR3 has 16 amino acids. Germline assignment: CDR1 MNHEY and CDR2 SMNVEV (reference sequence). With V trimmed by 5 bases and J by 3 bases, 7 bases remained unmatched. The CDR3 DNA follows: TGTGCCAGCAGTCAGGACAGGGGTGGTTCTAATGAAAAACTGTTTTTT. It translates to CASSQDRGGSNEKLFF.